This record looks at one T cell receptor (beta chain) sequence and its context. Its antigen specificity is not known. No quality values exist for individual bases; no much larger clone is one base distant. The sample is drawn from a study of beta chain features in type 1 diabetes (dated by TCRdb to the late 2010s). Background for the entire study: No differences in mean age, gender distribution, total cell number or subset yield were found between patients and healthy donors. Regulatory and stem cell-like memory subsets were obtained from only 8 patients and roughly 8 healthy donors, while naive and central memory subsets were obtained from all 30 or so donors. In the study, recently diagnosed type 1 diabetes patients and matched healthy donors were compared on the TCRB repertoires of their sorted circulating CD4+ T cell subsets. Across all samples, fewer than 110,000,000 sorted cells were examined, and cell number per subset correlated strongly with RNA yield. Broad study findings and their caveats: In all four CD4+ subsets, TCRB CDR3 length was moderately but significantly shorter in type 1 diabetes patients. Only small numbers of individuals were included in the HLA sub-analyses, which left unresolved whether HLA type had any influence on TCRB rearrangement. At VDJ recombination sites, patients with type 1 diabetes made fewer insertions and deleted more nucleotides, a pattern implying thymic rearrangement abnormalities. Naive, central memory and regulatory TCRB repertoires appeared to be more alike among patients than among healthy donors. Shorter templates might be favored by PCR, yet because patient and control samples were amplified and corrected together, any such skew would affect both groups equally. Because cDNA rather than genomic DNA was sequenced, highly expressing activated cells could have been over-represented, although no difference in activation and CD3 levels was found between groups.

Each donor gave one peripheral blood draw, roughly 0.12 L on average, collected into heparinised tubes. Using a panel that included CD45RO, CCR7, CD25, CD127, CD95 and CD27, naive, central memory, regulatory and stem cell-like memory CD4+ T cells were sorted on a BD FACSAria II. Every sorted population had a purity above 98%. Right away, PBMCs were isolated by Lymphoprep density gradient centrifugation and were stained directly, with no culture step. So that batch effects would be minimized, each experiment stained and sorted samples in pairs, pairing one healthy donor with one patient. All of the isolated RNA was reverse transcribed with the High Capacity cDNA Reverse Transcription Kit, so expressed TCRB transcripts were sequenced. Naive, central memory and regulatory T cell samples underwent deep immunoSEQ sequencing, averaging roughly 3.4 million total reads per sample. Sorted cells were lysed in RLT buffer, and RNA was extracted using DNase-treated RNeasy Micro or Mini kits according to cell number. Each cell subset was processed on its own to prevent cross-contamination, while patient and healthy donor samples were processed together. The immunoSEQ multiplex PCR was used to amplify TCRB sequences from cDNA, generating 87-bp fragments that spanned the CDR3 region. Sequencing of the amplicons was performed on the Illumina HiSeq platform. The original methods were these. PCR bias was computationally corrected using synthetic template baselines, reads within Hamming distance 2 were collapsed, and singletons that could not be merged were discarded. Reads were aligned to IMGT to assign V, D and J genes, CDR3 length, and insertions or deletions at six rearrangement sites. Within each subset, clonotype counts were normalized to sorted cell number, and only after that were true diversity and Gini coefficients computed with the tcR R package. The overlap coefficient, calculated on TCRB nucleotide sequences, was used to quantify repertoire sharing. Out-of-frame TCRB sequences from naive cells were analyzed to stand in for the pre-selection repertoire. Imported from immuneACCESS, the table was reduced by TCRdb to in-frame sequences with V and J called. These copies leave out some clones; in studies compared against another copy, an unresolved V gene accounts for under half, and the cause of the remainder is not known. The V and J calls and clone size come from that table; D and trimming were worked out from the DNA. The table for this sample lists some 660,000 clones; over 13% of them were counted only once. The leading ten clones occupy roughly 0.04% of the sample.

V is reduced by 7 bases and J by 2 bases, leaving a spacing of 15 bases between them. Counted from cysteine to phenylalanine, this CDR3 has 16 amino acids. The read is trimmed to its CDR3 DNA, 48 bases read in frame from base 1. CDR1 and CDR2, looked up from the germline V gene, are MGHDK and SYGVNS. The clonotype originates from a man between 18 and 35 years old with type 1 diabetes. The rearranged chain carries TRBV25-1 and TRBJ2-6; the best D guess is TRBD2, with 5 bases matching. The specimen sequenced was naive CD4+ T cells from blood. The meaning of the sample's cell subset or site label: true naive CD4+ T cells. In nucleotide form, the sequence is TGTGCCAGCACCCCTGTCCCGCGGGCTGGGGCCAACGTCCTGACTTTC. The encoded protein is CASTPVPRAGANVLTF.